This entry is about one T cell receptor beta chain. Its antigen is not known. Germline loops: CDR1 ENHRY, CDR2 SYGVKD. V was cut by 7 bases and J by 0 bases, with 13 bases left in between. There are 16 residues in the CDR3. This sample is drawn from a study of PD-1 blockade in classical Hodgkin lymphoma. The study, taken as a whole, reports: Baseline TCR diversity was reportedly lower in newly diagnosed patients than in healthy donors. It was reported as lower still in relapsed/refractory patients.

Sequencing used immunoSEQ multiplex PCR; TCRdb keeps in-frame clones, though not all of them. The data contain more than 25,000 clones, about four fifths of them singletons. The patients all showed relapse after autologous stem cell transplantation, while their brentuximab vedotin exposure varied. This material consisted of peripheral blood mononuclear cells (PBMCs), taken before the second cycle of nivolumab. The J gene is TRBJ2-6, the V gene TRBV10-3; no clear D. The receptor was derived from a human donor with classical Hodgkin lymphoma. In DNA, the CDR3 is TGTGCCATCAATAGGGCCCTAGACTCTGGGGCCAACGTCCTGACTTTC. The encoded protein is CAINRALDSGANVLTF.